This is a list of T cell receptor beta chains from one sample in a study of T-cell reconstitution after alpha-beta-depleted transplantation in children. TCRdb redid the calling of the PCR reads with MiXCR, one entry per CDR3 protein. The table has some 530,000 distinct CDR3 sequences, roughly an eighth seen once. Source: PBMCs from the stem cell graft donor, taken from the stem cell graft. These receptors came from a human donor who donated a stem cell graft to a child with combined immunodeficiency. CDR3s include the opening cysteine and the closing phenylalanine or tryptophan. Each record gives: V gene, J gene, clone size, D gene, CDR3 protein, CDR3 DNA. D genes are given only for firm matches. Clone size is shown for a subset of rows, as once, few, many or a class of expanded clone.

V: TRBV29-1
J: TRBJ2-7
size: many
D: TRBD2
CDR3: CSVEDRTSGRAYEQYF
DNA: TGCAGCGTTGAAGATAGGACTAGCGGGAGAGCCTACGAGCAGTACTTC

V: TRBV5-1
J: TRBJ1-2
size: -
D: -
CDR3: CASSLGQPKNYGYTF
DNA: TGCGCCAGCAGCTTAGGACAGCCCAAAAACTATGGCTACACCTTC

V: TRBV5-6
J: TRBJ2-1
size: many
D: TRBD2
CDR3: CASSLGLAGPGSYNEQFF
DNA: TGTGCCAGCAGCTTGGGACTAGCGGGACCTGGCTCCTACAATGAGCAGTTCTTC

V: TRBV20-1
J: TRBJ2-3
size: -
D: TRBD2
CDR3: CSAGRGTTDTQYF
DNA: TGCAGTGCCGGGAGGGGAACCACAGATACGCAGTATTTT

V: TRBV10-3
J: TRBJ1-4
size: many
D: TRBD1
CDR3: CAIRTGTGENEKLFF
DNA: TGTGCCATCCGAACCGGGACAGGGGAGAATGAAAAACTGTTTTTT

V: TRBV7-3
J: TRBJ2-1
size: -
D: TRBD2
CDR3: CASSLVGAGGGNEQFF
DNA: TGTGCCAGCAGCTTGGTCGGGGCGGGGGGTGGAAATGAGCAGTTCTTC

V: TRBV5-8
J: TRBJ1-5
size: few
D: -
CDR3: CASSLGGPPSEHF
DNA: TGTGCCAGCAGCTTAGGGGGACCGCCTTCTGAGCATTTT

V: TRBV5-6
J: TRBJ1-5
size: many
D: -
CDR3: CASSLRAYSNQPQHF
DNA: TGTGCCAGCAGCTTAAGGGCGTATAGCAATCAGCCCCAGCATTTT

V: TRBV7-6
J: TRBJ2-3
size: -
D: TRBD2
CDR3: CASSGGRVTQYF
DNA: TGTGCGAGTAGCGGGGGACGGGTTACGCAGTATTTT

V: TRBV20-1
J: TRBJ2-1
size: few
D: -
CDR3: CSADGTAATYNEQFF
DNA: TGCAGTGCCGACGGGACCGCCGCGACTTACAATGAGCAGTTCTTC

V: TRBV5-1
J: TRBJ2-5
size: few
D: -
CDR3: CASNVYIGAETQYF
DNA: TGCGCCAGCAATGTGTACATAGGAGCAGAGACCCAGTACTTC

V: TRBV24-1
J: TRBJ2-1
size: many
D: TRBD1
CDR3: CATSVPGQGAYNEQFF
DNA: TGTGCCACCAGTGTCCCGGGACAGGGGGCCTACAATGAGCAGTTCTTC

V: TRBV29-1
J: TRBJ2-1
size: many
D: TRBD2
CDR3: CSVGGAESGRSHNEQFF
DNA: TGCAGCGTTGGGGGAGCCGAGAGCGGGAGGTCACACAATGAGCAGTTCTTC

V: TRBV7-6
J: TRBJ2-1
size: -
D: TRBD2
CDR3: CASSLWDYSGYNEQFF
DNA: TGTGCCAGCAGCTTGTGGGACTATTCGGGCTACAATGAGCAGTTCTTC

V: TRBV28
J: TRBJ2-1
size: few
D: TRBD1
CDR3: CASSRQGALFYNEQFF
DNA: TGTGCCAGCTCTCGACAGGGGGCTTTGTTCTACAATGAGCAGTTCTTC

V: TRBV28
J: TRBJ1-1
size: few
D: -
CDR3: CASTGGAEAFF
DNA: TGTGCCAGCACCGGAGGGGCTGAAGCTTTCTTT

V: TRBV5-1
J: TRBJ1-2
size: -
D: -
CDR3: CASSLWQGNYGYTF
DNA: TGCGCCAGCAGCTTGTGGCAGGGAAACTATGGCTACACCTTC

V: TRBV12-3/TRBV12-4
J: TRBJ2-4
size: -
D: -
CDR3: CASSLARGGVQNIQYF
DNA: TGTGCCAGCAGTTTAGCGCGGGGCGGGGTTCAAAACATTCAGTACTTC

V: TRBV12-3/TRBV12-4
J: TRBJ1-1
size: few
D: -
CDR3: CASSLVYGVTEAFF
DNA: TGTGCCAGCAGTTTAGTTTACGGGGTTACTGAAGCTTTCTTT

V: TRBV12-3/TRBV12-4
J: TRBJ2-5
size: few
D: -
CDR3: CASSLGRQGGEGETQYF
DNA: TGTGCCAGCAGTTTAGGGAGACAGGGCGGGGAAGGAGAGACCCAGTACTTC

V: TRBV27
J: TRBJ2-7
size: few
D: -
CDR3: CASSSRVGSYEQYF
DNA: TGTGCCAGCAGTTCCAGGGTAGGGTCTTACGAGCAGTACTTC

V: TRBV12-3/TRBV12-4
J: TRBJ2-1
size: many
D: -
CDR3: CASSWGVYEQFF
DNA: TGTGCCAGCAGTTGGGGGGTTTATGAGCAGTTCTTC

V: TRBV6-6
J: TRBJ2-7
size: -
D: -
CDR3: CASTVGGPYEQYF
DNA: TGTGCCAGCACCGTCGGGGGGCCATACGAGCAGTACTTC

V: TRBV6-2/TRBV6-3
J: TRBJ2-7
size: -
D: -
CDR3: CASSVEGFHEQYF
DNA: TGTGCCAGCAGCGTAGAGGGGTTCCACGAGCAGTACTTC

V: TRBV11-2
J: TRBJ1-6
size: -
D: -
CDR3: CASSLVQGYSPLHF
DNA: TGTGCCAGCAGCTTAGTACAGGGTTATTCACCCCTCCACTTT

V: TRBV5-6
J: TRBJ2-3
size: many
D: -
CDR3: CASSPLSFPVVQTTDTQYF
DNA: TGTGCCAGCAGCCCCCTCTCCTTCCCTGTAGTACAGACCACAGATACGCAGTATTTT

V: TRBV10-3
J: TRBJ2-3
size: few
D: -
CDR3: CAIEPAGQTDTQYF
DNA: TGTGCCATCGAGCCAGCGGGACAAACAGATACGCAGTATTTT

V: TRBV6-5
J: TRBJ2-5
size: few
D: TRBD2
CDR3: CASSYRGGQETQYF
DNA: TGTGCCAGCAGTTACCGCGGGGGACAAGAGACCCAGTACTTC

V: TRBV6-6
J: TRBJ2-2
size: few
D: -
CDR3: CGDTGELFF
DNA: TGTGGGGACACCGGGGAGCTGTTTTTT

V: TRBV6-2/TRBV6-3
J: TRBJ2-7
size: many
D: -
CDR3: CASNDRIYEQYF
DNA: TGTGCCAGCAACGACAGGATATACGAGCAGTACTTC

V: TRBV25-1
J: TRBJ2-7
size: -
D: TRBD1
CDR3: CASTRDRAPYEQYF
DNA: TGTGCCAGCACCCGGGACAGGGCCCCCTACGAGCAGTACTTC

V: TRBV6-2/TRBV6-3
J: TRBJ1-2
size: few
D: TRBD1
CDR3: CASSYSPLGQGAYYGYTF
DNA: TGTGCCAGCAGTTACTCGCCCCTAGGACAGGGGGCTTACTATGGCTACACCTTC

V: TRBV10-3
J: TRBJ2-3
size: few
D: -
CDR3: CAISESPGYGTDTQYF
DNA: TGTGCCATCAGTGAGTCCCCTGGGTACGGCACAGATACGCAGTATTTT

V: TRBV5-1
J: TRBJ2-3
size: -
D: TRBD2
CDR3: CASSGGLAGVADTQYF
DNA: TGCGCCAGCAGCGGGGGACTAGCGGGAGTAGCAGATACGCAGTATTTT

V: TRBV6-2/TRBV6-3
J: TRBJ2-7
size: few
D: TRBD2
CDR3: CASIQSAGGREQYF
DNA: TGTGCCAGCATCCAATCAGCGGGAGGTCGCGAGCAGTACTTC

V: TRBV12-3/TRBV12-4
J: TRBJ2-1
size: -
D: -
CDR3: CASSPKDQQGFTYNEQFF
DNA: TGTGCCAGCAGTCCGAAAGACCAACAGGGATTTACCTACAATGAGCAGTTCTTC

V: TRBV7-9
J: TRBJ2-5
size: -
D: -
CDR3: CASSLIGQRETQYF
DNA: TGTGCCAGCAGCTTAATAGGGCAGCGGGAGACCCAGTACTTC

V: TRBV7-4
J: TRBJ2-7
size: few
D: -
CDR3: CASSLEPGQPLHEQYF
DNA: TGTGCCAGCAGCCTCGAGCCGGGACAACCCCTACACGAGCAGTACTTC

V: TRBV20-1
J: TRBJ2-5
size: -
D: TRBD2
CDR3: CSAGSREGTQETQYF
DNA: TGCAGTGCTGGAAGTAGGGAGGGGACCCAAGAGACCCAGTACTTC

V: TRBV4-2
J: TRBJ2-7
size: few
D: -
CDR3: CASSQGIEGGSEQYF
DNA: TGTGCCAGCAGCCAAGGAATCGAGGGGGGGAGCGAGCAGTACTTC

V: TRBV29-1
J: TRBJ2-1
size: many
D: -
CDR3: CSVEGLAHPSEFF
DNA: TGCAGCGTTGAAGGGCTAGCCCACCCCTCGGAGTTCTTC

V: TRBV20-1
J: TRBJ1-3
size: -
D: TRBD1
CDR3: CSVVYRGYGNTIYF
DNA: TGCAGTGTGGTTTACAGGGGCTACGGAAACACCATATATTTT